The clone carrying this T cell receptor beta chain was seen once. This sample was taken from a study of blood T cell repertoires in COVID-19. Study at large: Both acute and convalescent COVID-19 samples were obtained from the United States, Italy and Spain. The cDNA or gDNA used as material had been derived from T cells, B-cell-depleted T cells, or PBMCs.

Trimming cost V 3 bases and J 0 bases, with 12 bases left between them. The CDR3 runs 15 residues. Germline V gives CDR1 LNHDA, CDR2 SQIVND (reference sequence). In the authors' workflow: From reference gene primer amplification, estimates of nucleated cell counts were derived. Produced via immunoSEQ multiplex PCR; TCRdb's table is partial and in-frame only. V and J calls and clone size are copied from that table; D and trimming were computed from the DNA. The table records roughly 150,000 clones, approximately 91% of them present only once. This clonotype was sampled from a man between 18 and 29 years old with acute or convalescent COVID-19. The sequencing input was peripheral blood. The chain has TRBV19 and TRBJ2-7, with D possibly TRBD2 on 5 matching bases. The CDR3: CASSMGGPSSYEQYF. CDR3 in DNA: TGTGCCAGTAGTATGGGCGGGCCTAGCTCCTACGAGCAGTACTTC.